A selection of T cell receptor beta chains follows, all from one sample in a study of tumor-infiltrating lymphocytes in primary liver carcinoma. TCRdb reprocessed the multiplex PCR reads via MiXCR and lists one record per CDR3 protein. The sample comprises approximately 330,000 distinct CDR3 sequences, less than 65% of which are singletons, and about 6.1% rests with the top ten. Sequenced material: peripheral blood. Source of these receptors: a man aged 35 to 55 with primary liver carcinoma and hepatitis B virus infection. Each CDR3 is given with its conserved first and last residue. Each record gives: D gene, J gene, V gene, clone size, CDR3 protein, CDR3 DNA. D genes are given only for firm matches. Where a row states a size, it is once, few, many or the class of an expanded clone; other rows omit it.

TRBD2 TRBJ2-1 TRBV11-2 NA CASSVGLAAYNEQSF TGTGCCAGCAGCGTGGGACTAGCGGCGTACAATGAGCAGTCCTTC
TRBD1 TRBJ2-7 TRBV12-3/TRBV12-4 few CASSPRDRGPYEQYF TGTGCCAGCAGCCCCCGGGACAGGGGGCCCTACGAGCAGTACTTC
TRBD2 TRBJ2-1 TRBV11-3 NA CANSLDSGMSYNEQFF TGTGCCAACAGCTTAGATAGCGGGATGTCCTACAATGAGCAGTTCTTC
NA TRBJ2-3 TRBV6-2/TRBV6-3 many CASSQLASRQYF TGTGCCAGCAGCCAGCTAGCTTCAAGGCAGTATTTT
NA TRBJ1-1 TRBV28 NA CASSTQHTQAFF TGTGCCAGCAGCACACAGCACACTCAAGCTTTCTTT
TRBD2 TRBJ2-7 TRBV5-5 NA CASSLAGRSCEQYF TGTGCCAGCAGCTTGGCCGGGAGGTCCTGCGAGCAGTACTTC
NA TRBJ2-1 TRBV11-2 NA CASSLAIATNEQFF TGTGCCAGCAGCTTAGCCATAGCTACGAATGAACAGTTCTTC
TRBD1 TRBJ2-7 TRBV12-3/TRBV12-4 many CASSLTGGPYEQYF TGTGCCAGCAGCCTGACAGGGGGCCCGTACGAGCAGTACTTC
TRBD1 TRBJ2-7 TRBV14 NA CASLPGQVYEQYF TGTGCCAGCTTGCCGGGACAGGTGTACGAGCAGTACTTC
NA TRBJ2-4 TRBV6-6 few CASRITRVAKNIQYF TGTGCCAGCCGTATTACAAGGGTAGCCAAAAACATTCAGTACTTC
NA TRBJ2-1 TRBV11-2 NA CTSSLFHEQFF TGTACCAGTAGCTTATTCCATGAGCAGTTCTTC
NA TRBJ2-1 TRBV6-2/TRBV6-3 many CASSPDAAGNEQFF TGTGCCAGCAGTCCCGACGCAGCGGGCAATGAGCAGTTCTTC
NA TRBJ2-1 TRBV11-2 NA CASSWDGVARIIEQFF TGTGCCAGCAGCTGGGACGGAGTGGCCCGTATCATTGAGCAGTTCTTC
NA TRBJ2-1 TRBV6-1 NA CPSRARGRSYNEQFF TGTCCCAGCAGAGCCCGGGGCCGCTCCTACAATGAGCAGTTCTTC
NA TRBJ2-7 TRBV7-9 NA CASSLLSEYVYEQYF TGTGCCAGCAGCTTACTCTCTGAGTATGTCTACGAGCAGTACTTC
NA TRBJ2-3 TRBV5-4 few CASSLNEKAVTDTQYF TGTGCCAGCAGCCTTAATGAGAAAGCGGTAACAGATACGCAGTATTTT
NA TRBJ1-2 TRBV12-3/TRBV12-4 NA CASSLEGGSGYTF TGTGCCAGCAGTTTAGAGGGTGGGTCAGGCTACACCTTC
NA TRBJ2-5 TRBV6-1 many CASSGVRETQYF TGTGCCAGCAGTGGGGTTAGGGAGACCCAGTACTTC
NA TRBJ2-2 TRBV11-2 NA CASSLSDGELFF TGTGCCAGCAGCCTGTCGGACGGGGAACTGTTTTTT
NA TRBJ1-5 TRBV6-5 many CASRATRGPNQPQHF TGTGCCAGCAGAGCTACCAGGGGCCCCAATCAGCCCCAGCATTTT
NA TRBJ2-7 TRBV2 NA CASLPPEVYEQYF TGTGCCAGCTTACCACCTGAAGTCTACGAGCAGTACTTC
TRBD1 TRBJ2-7 TRBV29-1 NA CRVGTGGYEQYF TGCAGAGTGGGGACAGGGGGCTATGAGCAGTACTTC
TRBD2 TRBJ2-1 TRBV6-2/TRBV6-3 few CASSMGLAGRSSYNEQFF TGTGCCAGCAGTATGGGACTAGCGGGTCGAAGCTCCTACAATGAGCAGTTCTTC
TRBD2 TRBJ2-7 TRBV2 NA CASRGGAYEQYF TGTGCCAGCAGGGGGGGGGCCTACGAGCAGTACTTC
TRBD1 TRBJ2-4 TRBV12-3/TRBV12-4 NA CGSSGQGIKNFQYF TGTGGCAGCAGCGGACAGGGAATCAAAAACTTTCAGTACTTC
NA TRBJ2-1 TRBV11-2 once CGSRDAGANGRHEQFF TGTGGCAGCAGGGACGCGGGGGCTAACGGGAGGCATGAGCAGTTCTTC
NA TRBJ1-5 TRBV28 NA CASSPAGHHNHPQHF TGTGCCAGCAGTCCCGCCGGACATCATAATCATCCCCAGCATTTT
NA TRBJ1-3 TRBV7-9 few CASSFQGGSGNTIYF TGTGCCAGCAGCTTTCAAGGGGGCTCTGGAAACACCATATATTTT
NA TRBJ2-1 TRBV6-2/TRBV6-3 NA CANRGPTGEQFF TGTGCCAATAGAGGACCGACCGGGGAGCAGTTCTTC
NA TRBJ1-2 TRBV6-5 many CASRRNPRANYGYTF TGTGCCAGCAGGCGTAACCCCAGGGCTAACTATGGCTACACCTTC
NA TRBJ2-1 TRBV4-1 many CASSQDGLSQNEQFF TGCGCCAGCAGCCAAGATGGGCTATCACAAAATGAGCAGTTCTTC
TRBD1 TRBJ1-2 TRBV7-9 NA CASSDREGYGYTF TGTGCCAGCAGCGACAGGGAAGGCTATGGCTACACCTTC
NA TRBJ2-3 TRBV5-1 NA CASSSSLPQYF TGCGCCAGCAGCTCAAGCTTACCGCAGTATTTT
NA TRBJ2-2 TRBV6-1 many CASSEVSPRELFF TGTGCCAGCAGTGAAGTTAGTCCCCGGGAGCTGTTTTTT
TRBD1 TRBJ2-7 TRBV7-8 many CASSPTGVGYEQYF TGTGCCAGCAGCCCTACAGGGGTGGGATACGAGCAGTACTTC
NA TRBJ2-3 TRBV11-1 once CASSPNRLTSTDKQYF TGTGCCAGTAGCCCCAACCGACTAACCAGCACAGATAAGCAGTATTTT
TRBD2 TRBJ2-7 TRBV11-2 few CASLVWSGRSYEQYF TGTGCCAGCTTAGTTTGGAGCGGGAGATCCTACGAGCAGTACTTC
NA TRBJ2-5 TRBV2 NA CVSSRETQYF TGTGTCAGCAGTAGAGAGACCCAGTACTTC
TRBD2 TRBJ2-7 TRBV5-1 NA CASSLALREIYEQYF TGCGCCAGCAGCTTGGCCCTGCGGGAGATCTACGAGCAGTACTTC
NA TRBJ2-3 TRBV5-6 NA CASSEADRLDTQYF TGTGCCAGCAGCGAAGCGGACCGACTAGATACGCAGTATTTT
NA TRBJ1-3 TRBV12-3/TRBV12-4 many CASSSPDSPGNTIYF TGTGCCAGCAGTTCCCCGGACAGTCCTGGAAACACCATATATTTT
NA TRBJ2-2 TRBV2 few CASSATGRTGELFF TGTGCCAGCAGTGCGACAGGCCGCACCGGGGAGCTGTTTTTT
NA TRBJ2-7 TRBV6-5 few CASQGGQYEQYF TGTGCCAGTCAGGGGGGACAATACGAGCAGTACTTC
NA TRBJ2-1 TRBV4-1 many CASSQTGSPSSGEQFF TGCGCCAGCAGCCAAACAGGGAGTCCTAGCTCAGGAGAGCAGTTCTTC
NA TRBJ2-7 TRBV28 NA CASSGCRLGGGDPYEQYF TGTGCCAGCAGTGGGTGTCGGCTGGGGGGAGGAGACCCCTACGAGCAGTACTTC
TRBD1 TRBJ1-5 TRBV10-3 few CATRGQTNQPQHF TGTGCCACCAGGGGACAGACAAATCAGCCTCAGCATTTT
TRBD1 TRBJ1-6 TRBV10-2 NA CASSERTGDNSPLHF TGCGCCAGCAGTGAGAGGACAGGGGATAATTCACCCCTCCACTTT
NA TRBJ1-1 TRBV6-5 once CASSEKARPMNTEAFF TGTGCCAGCAGCGAGAAAGCCCGGCCCATGAACACTGAAGCTTTCTTT
NA TRBJ2-5 TRBV5-1 NA CASILSSAQETQYF TGCGCCAGCATCTTGTCGAGCGCCCAAGAGACCCAGTACTTC
TRBD1 TRBJ2-5 TRBV5-1 few CASSRDRVETQYF TGCGCCAGCAGCCGGGACAGGGTGGAGACCCAGTACTTC
NA TRBJ2-3 TRBV10-1 NA CASSDEGKQYDTQYF TGTGCCAGCAGTGACGAGGGTAAACAGTACGATACGCAGTATTTT
TRBD1 TRBJ2-5 TRBV11-2 NA CASSMTTGELTEAQYF TGTGCCAGCAGCATGACGACAGGGGAGTTAACAGAGGCCCAGTACTTC
NA TRBJ2-4 TRBV11-2 NA CASSSPRGPSEKIQYF TGTGCCAGCAGCTCCCCACGGGGGCCCTCCGAAAAGATTCAGTACTTC
TRBD1 TRBJ1-5 TRBV7-9 NA CASSQWTGLIDQPQQF TGTGCCAGCAGCCAGTGGACAGGGTTGATTGATCAGCCCCAGCAGTTT
NA TRBJ1-1 TRBV11-2 many CASSSEMNTEAFF TGTGCCAGCAGCTCAGAAATGAACACTGAAGCTTTCTTT